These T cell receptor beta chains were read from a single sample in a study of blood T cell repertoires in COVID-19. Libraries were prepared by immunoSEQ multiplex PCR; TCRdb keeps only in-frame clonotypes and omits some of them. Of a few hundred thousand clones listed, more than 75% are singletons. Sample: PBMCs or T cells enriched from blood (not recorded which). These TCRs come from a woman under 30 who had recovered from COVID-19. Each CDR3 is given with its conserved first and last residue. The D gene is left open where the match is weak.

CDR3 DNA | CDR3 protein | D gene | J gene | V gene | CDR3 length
TGTGCCAGCAGCTTGGTAGCCAGGGGTTTGGACTATGGCTACACCTTC | CASSLVARGLDYGYTF | - | TRBJ1-2 | TRBV5-5 | 16
TGTGCCAGCAGCCAGACGCCGGGTAGTGAGCAGTTCTTC | CASSQTPGSEQFF | - | TRBJ2-1 | TRBV7-2 | 13
TGCAGTGCTAGTTCTGGGGGAGGGGGGAATCAGCCCCAGCATTTT | CSASSGGGGNQPQHF | - | TRBJ1-5 | TRBV20-1 | 15
TGTGCCAGCAGCGGAGGAGGGGGACAGGGGCTATATAGCAATCAGCCCCAGCATTTT | CASSGGGGQGLYSNQPQHF | TRBD1 | TRBJ1-5 | TRBV11-2 | 19
TGTGCCAGCAGCCCGACAGGGCCTGGAAACACCATATATTTT | CASSPTGPGNTIYF | TRBD1 | TRBJ1-3 | TRBV7-2 | 14
TGTGCCAGCAGTTACTCGTTGGCTTCGGGTTGGACCCAGTACTTC | CASSYSLASGWTQYF | - | TRBJ2-5 | TRBV6-2/TRBV6-3 | 15
TGCGCCAGCAGCCAAGAAAGTCGGGCAGGGGAATATGGCTACACCTTC | CASSQESRAGEYGYTF | - | TRBJ1-2 | TRBV4-1 | 16
TGTGCCAGCAGCTTGGCCGCCGGGAGCGCTGGAAACACCATATATTTT | CASSLAAGSAGNTIYF | - | TRBJ1-3 | TRBV5-5 | 16
TGTGCCAGCAGTGCCGGGACAGGGGGCAATCAGCCCCAGCATTTT | CASSAGTGGNQPQHF | TRBD1 | TRBJ1-5 | TRBV2 | 15
TGTGCCAGTAGTGTACGACGGGGGGGTCTTCCTCAAGCTTTCTTT | CASSVRRGGLPQAFF | - | TRBJ1-1 | TRBV19 | 15
TGTGCCACCAGCAACAGACTAGCGGGCACAGATACGCAGTATTTT | CATSNRLAGTDTQYF | TRBD2 | TRBJ2-3 | TRBV15 | 15
TGTGCCAGCAGAGGAACTGACATTCTAAGCCAGTACTTC | CASRGTDILSQYF | - | TRBJ2-7 | TRBV25-1 | 13
TGTGCCAGTAGTATACTAGGGGGGGCGTGGACAGATACGCAGTATTTT | CASSILGGAWTDTQYF | - | TRBJ2-3 | TRBV19 | 16
TGTGCCAGCAGTTTCCAGGAGGTAACACCACACGAGCAGTACTTC | CASSFQEVTPHEQYF | - | TRBJ2-7 | TRBV27 | 15
TGTGCCAGCCCATATGGGACAGACCAAGAGACCCAGTACTTC | CASPYGTDQETQYF | TRBD1 | TRBJ2-5 | TRBV2 | 14